This record looks at one T cell receptor (beta chain) sequence and its context. This clone occurred many times. Its antigen is unknown. The input lacks base qualities; no much larger clone sits a single base away. One collaborating source in Seattle enrolled patients while the patients were actively infected and followed the patients over time throughout the course of disease. Whole blood was collected in K2EDTA tubes by collaborating institutions according to the institutions' own protocols. Collaborator samples were shipped for TCRbeta analysis as frozen whole blood, isolated PBMCs, or DNA extracted from either sample type. The immunoSEQ Assay, a bias-controlled multiplex PCR, was used to amplify TCRbeta CDR3 regions from genomic DNA. The original pipeline was this. The number of nucleated cells in each sample was estimated from the amplification of reference gene primers within the assay. To quantify the absolute abundance of each unique TCRbeta CDR3 rearrangement, sequence reads were collapsed and filtered. Productive Simpson clonality was computed per sample as the square root of Simpson's diversity index over productive rearrangements. What TCRdb holds here is the immuneACCESS table cut down to in-frame rearrangements. Part of the clones is not present; checked against another copy, under half of the missing clones reflect an unresolved V gene, and the others are unexplained. That table is the source of V, J and clone size, and D and trimming were worked out from the DNA. This sample gives some 180,000 clones in total; around four fifths of them show up just once. The ten largest account for 7% of the sample.

The data are from a study of blood T cell repertoires in COVID-19 (dated by TCRdb to the early 2020s). As for the study more broadly: Collaborator samples came from the United States, Italy and Spain and covered acute and convalescent phases of COVID-19. The repertoires were released in a freely available public database intended as a resource for research on the immune response to SARS-CoV-2. Where HLA class I and class II types were available, the types were taken from metadata supplied by the sample provider, not from assay-based typing. The sample metadata nearly always contained a de-identified subject ID, COVID-19 status, age in years and sex. Deeply sampled blood TCRbeta repertoires from subjects exposed to, actively infected with, or recovered from COVID-19 were included in the dataset. Samples came from the ongoing ImmuneRACE study (first 160 participants) plus 1,254 subjects from 6 global collaborators. The prospective study material was composed of cDNA or gDNA derived from T cells, B-cell-depleted T cells, or PBMCs. Broad study findings and their caveats: How much clinical and demographic metadata was included differed by source and by participant, and the metadata was provided uncurated.

From the cysteine up to the phenylalanine, the CDR3 has a length of 15 residues. Solely the CDR3 DNA is kept, with 45 bases framed from the first base. The germline V gene supplies CDR1 MDHEN and CDR2 SYDVKM. Deletion took 7 bases off V and 4 bases off J, with a span of 19 bases between the germline ends. This sequence uses TRBV28 and TRBJ1-2; perhaps TRBD1 is the D gene, with 5 bases matching. The sequenced sample consisted of peripheral blood. The receptor was isolated from a middle-aged woman with COVID-19, enrolled during active disease. In nucleotides, the sequence is TGTGCCAGCACCGATACGCGACAGTCTCCCTATGGCTACACCTTC. Translated, it gives CASTDTRQSPYGYTF.